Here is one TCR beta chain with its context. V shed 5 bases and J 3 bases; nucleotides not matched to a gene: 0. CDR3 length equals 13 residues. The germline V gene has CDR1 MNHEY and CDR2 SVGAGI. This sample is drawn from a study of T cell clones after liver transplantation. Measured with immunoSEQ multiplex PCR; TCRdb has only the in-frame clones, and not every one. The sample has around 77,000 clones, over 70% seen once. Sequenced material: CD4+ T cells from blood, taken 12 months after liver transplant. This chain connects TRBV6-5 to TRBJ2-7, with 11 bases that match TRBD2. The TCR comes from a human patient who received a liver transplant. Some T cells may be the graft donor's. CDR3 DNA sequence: TGTGCCAGCAGTGGACTAGCGGGCTACGAGCAGTACTTC. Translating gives CASSGLAGYEQYF.